The 3 T cell receptor beta chains listed next were all sequenced from one sample in a study of blood T cell repertoires in COVID-19. Clones were sequenced by immunoSEQ multiplex PCR, and TCRdb holds only the in-frame ones, with some missing. This table has nearly 110,000 clones, around 89% appearing once. Sequencing used peripheral blood. The receptors stem from a man aged 50 or older with active or convalescent COVID-19.

The chain has TRBV9 and TRBJ1-1, with D perhaps matching TRBD1 (6 bases). The length of the CDR3 is 14 residues. V gave up 4 bases and J gave up 5 bases, with 15 bases separating them. Germline lookup yields CDR1 SGDLS and CDR2 YYNGEE. This CDR3 reads CASSLDSRGTEAFF. CDR3 DNA: TGTGCCAGCAGCCTAGACTCTAGGGGGACTGAAGCTTTCTTT.

The gene calls are TRBV6-1 and TRBJ1-1; D unclear. V was cut by 3 bases and J by 6 bases, with 14 bases left in between. This CDR3 region has 14 residues. Germline CDR1 is MNHNS and CDR2 is SASEGT. This CDR3 is CASSDVGDFAEAFF. CDR3 sequence (DNA): TGTGCCAGCAGTGATGTGGGAGATTTCGCTGAAGCTTTCTTT.

The chain recombines TRBV29-1 with TRBJ2-3, with TRBD2 matching 8 bases. Looked up from germline, CDR1 is SQVTM and CDR2 is ANQGSEA. V shed 7 bases and J 5 bases; nucleotides not matched to a gene: 11. CDR3 length: 14 amino acids. DNA for the CDR3: TGCAGCGCGCGAGGCGGGGGGCATGGAGATACGCAGTATTTT. Its translation: CSARGGGHGDTQYF.